The rows below give T cell receptor beta chains drawn from one sample of a study of T cells in Graves' hyperthyroidism and ophthalmopathy. MiXCR, applied by TCRdb to the multiplex PCR reads, yields one record per CDR3 protein. The table includes approximately 740,000 distinct CDR3 sequences, 14% detected once. Sequenced sample: blood. These receptors were taken from a woman under 30 with Graves' hyperthyroidism. CDR3s include the opening cysteine and the closing phenylalanine or tryptophan. D genes are given only for firm matches. Size is stated for part of the rows, as once, few or many counts, or as a class when the clone is expanded.

D gene: -; V gene: TRBV11-3; clone size: many; J gene: TRBJ2-2; CDR3 DNA: TGTGCCAGCAGCCGGGACCGTGCAACCGGGGAGCTGTTTTTT; CDR3 protein: CASSRDRATGELFF
D gene: -; V gene: TRBV9; clone size: -; J gene: TRBJ2-5; CDR3 DNA: TGTGCCAGCGGCCCCGACCAAGAGACCCAGTACTTC; CDR3 protein: CASGPDQETQYF
D gene: -; V gene: TRBV3-1; clone size: many; J gene: TRBJ2-3; CDR3 DNA: TGTGCCAGCAGCCAACCCGCAGATACGCAGTATTTT; CDR3 protein: CASSQPADTQYF
D gene: -; V gene: TRBV20-1; clone size: -; J gene: TRBJ2-2; CDR3 DNA: TGCAGTGCTAGCACTATACAGGGAGAAGGGAGGTCCGGGGAGCTGTTTTTT; CDR3 protein: CSASTIQGEGRSGELFF
D gene: -; V gene: TRBV6-1; clone size: few; J gene: TRBJ2-7; CDR3 DNA: TGTGCCAGCAGTGGGGTTCGACCTCCCTACGAGCAGTACTTC; CDR3 protein: CASSGVRPPYEQYF
D gene: -; V gene: TRBV20-1; clone size: -; J gene: TRBJ1-6; CDR3 DNA: TGCAGTGCTAGAGATCCGCCGGCGGATAATTCACCCCTCCACTTT; CDR3 protein: CSARDPPADNSPLHF
D gene: TRBD2; V gene: TRBV7-8; clone size: many; J gene: TRBJ2-1; CDR3 DNA: TGTGCCAGCTTAGGGACTAGCGGATCCCCGAGGGAAGGATCCTACAATGAGCAGTTCTTC; CDR3 protein: CASLGTSGSPREGSYNEQFF
D gene: -; V gene: TRBV29-1; clone size: many; J gene: TRBJ2-1; CDR3 DNA: TGCAGCGTGGCCGGGGACCTCTGGTCCTACAATGAGCAGTTCTTC; CDR3 protein: CSVAGDLWSYNEQFF
D gene: -; V gene: TRBV20-1; clone size: many; J gene: TRBJ2-7; CDR3 DNA: TGCAGTGCTAGAAGGGGGAACCGGGAGACCTACGAGCAGTACTTC; CDR3 protein: CSARRGNRETYEQYF
D gene: -; V gene: TRBV27; clone size: -; J gene: TRBJ2-7; CDR3 DNA: TGTGCCAGCAGCTCGTCCTTGTGGTACGAGCAGTACTTC; CDR3 protein: CASSSSLWYEQYF
D gene: -; V gene: TRBV7-9; clone size: many; J gene: TRBJ2-7; CDR3 DNA: TGTGCCAGCAGCCCGGGGGCGGGACCATACGAGCAGTACTTC; CDR3 protein: CASSPGAGPYEQYF
D gene: -; V gene: TRBV30; clone size: many; J gene: TRBJ2-7; CDR3 DNA: TGTGCCGGCTTAAACGGACAGAGTCCTCCTTACGAGCAGTACTTC; CDR3 protein: CAGLNGQSPPYEQYF
D gene: TRBD1; V gene: TRBV20-1; clone size: -; J gene: TRBJ1-6; CDR3 DNA: TGCAGTGCTAGACCGGGACAGGGCGGTCCACCCCTCCACTTT; CDR3 protein: CSARPGQGGPPLHF